The 18 T cell receptor beta chains below were found in one sample sequenced in a study of cytomegalovirus exposure and HLA in healthy donors. Amplification used 60 Vbeta primers and 13 Jbeta primers. The protocol was immunoSEQ multiplex PCR, while the TCRdb copy is restricted to in-frame clones and leaves out a portion. This repertoire shows a few hundred thousand clones, 70% to 90% found once; its top ten account for about 7.5%. The sequencing input was PBMCs. These receptors originate from a woman aged 55-70 years in good health and CMV-seropositive.

This chain joins TRBV5-6 and TRBJ2-4, with D perhaps matching TRBD1 (5 bases). The germline V and J ends were trimmed by 0 bases and 6 bases, with 13 bases remaining between them. The germline CDR1 and CDR2 sequences are SGHDT and YYEEEE. The CDR3 spans 15 residues. The CDR3 DNA reads as TGTGCCAGCAGCTTGGCCCTCAGGGATCGAAACATTCAGTACTTC. It is translated as CASSLALRDRNIQYF.

This clone was detected once. The sample carries other DNA sequences with the same CDR3. The chain combines TRBV15 with TRBJ2-5; 7 bases are a match to TRBD2. Germline CDR1 and CDR2: LNHNV and YYDKDF (reference sequence). The CDR3 extends over 16 amino acids. Trimming cost V 1 base and J 3 bases; bases outside gene matches: 8. The CDR3 DNA is TGTGCCACCAGCAGAGGGGGAGGGACTTCCAAAGAGACCCAGTACTTC. The encoded protein is CATSRGGGTSKETQYF.

J is TRBJ2-3 and V is TRBV9; tentative D call: TRBD2 (5 bases). Germline lookup yields CDR1 SGDLS and CDR2 YYNGEE. Trimming took 0 bases from V and 8 from J, leaving 10 bases between them. The CDR3 consists of 13 residues. The CDR3 coding sequence is TGTGCCAGCAGCGTAGGGTATGAGGGTACGCAGTATTTT. As protein: CASSVGYEGTQYF.

V usage is TRBV7-8 and J usage is TRBJ2-7; 8 bases agree with TRBD1. Trimming took 3 bases from V and 7 from J; bases not matched to a gene: 14. Germline values: CDR1 SGHVS, CDR2 FQNEAQ. The CDR3 is made up of 16 amino acids. The CDR3 DNA is TGTGCCAGCAGCTTGTCCACCGGGACAGGTACTAGAGAGCAGTACTTC. Protein product: CASSLSTGTGTREQYF.

In DNA form, the CDR3 reads TGTGCCAGTAGCCGGGACAGGGGGAATATTCAGCCCCAGCATTTT. Translation gives CASSRDRGNIQPQHF. The V call is TRBV19, the J call TRBJ1-5; 11 bases match TRBD1. Germline V CDR1 and CDR2: LNHDA, SQIVND (reference sequence). V shed 6 bases and J 6 bases; nucleotides not matched to a gene: 7. CDR3 size: 15 residues.

The gene calls are TRBV19 and TRBJ1-4; 7 nucleotides agree with TRBD1. Germline V lookup: CDR1 LNHDA, CDR2 SQIVND (reference sequence). The CDR3 is 18 amino acids. J lost 8 bases, V lost 4 bases, and 19 bases had no gene match. The CDR3, as DNA: TGTGCCAGTAGTACCCGGACAGGCGGCACCGAGGTAGGAGAAAAACTGTTTTTT. Translation gives CASSTRTGGTEVGEKLFF.

The V and J genes are TRBV6-6 and TRBJ2-7, with D possibly TRBD2 on 6 matching bases. Germline lookup yields CDR1 MNHNY and CDR2 SVGAGI (reference sequence). This CDR3 is 13 amino acids long. Between the trimmed V and J ends, which lost 10 bases and 3 bases, there was a span of 16 bases. CDR3 sequence reads: CATRGSGGYEQYF. DNA of the CDR3: TGTGCCACCCGGGGGTCGGGTGGCTACGAGCAGTACTTC.

The rearrangement uses TRBV2 and TRBJ2-1; 8 bases match TRBD2. This CDR3 is 16 amino acids long. Germline V CDR1 and CDR2: SNHLY, FYNNEI. J lost 7 bases, V lost 5 bases, and 13 bases had no gene match. The chain's CDR3 is CASSPMVSGTANEQFF. CDR3 DNA: TGTGCCAGCAGTCCCATGGTTAGCGGGACGGCGAATGAGCAGTTCTTC.

This clone was counted a few times. The chain recombines TRBV7-3 with TRBJ2-2; D remains ambiguous. The length of the CDR3 is 13 residues. Germline V gives CDR1 SGHTA, CDR2 FQGTGA. Trimming took 2 bases from V and 4 from J, leaving 5 bases between them. For the CDR3, the DNA is TGTGCCAGCAGCTTAGGCAGCACCGGGGAGCTGTTTTTT. This sequence encodes CASSLGSTGELFF. The complete variable domain, with remaining parts taken from reference TRBV7-3 and TRBJ2-2, reads GAGVSQTPSNKVTEKGKYVELRCDPISGHTALYWYRQSLGQGPEFLIYFQGTGAADDSGLPNDRFFAVRPEGSVSTLKIQRTERGDSAVYLCASSLGSTGELFFGEGSRLTVL.

This clone was seen just once. The rearrangement links TRBV10-1 to TRBJ2-3; TRBD2 agrees at 12 bases. Germline V gives CDR1 WNHNN, CDR2 SYGVQD (reference sequence). This CDR3 is built from 15 residues. Trimming cost V 3 bases and J 5 bases; bases outside gene matches: 3. Here the CDR3 reads CASSEKGLAGDTQYF. In DNA, the CDR3 is TGCGCCAGCAGTGAAAAGGGACTAGCGGGAGATACGCAGTATTTT.

V and J are TRBV4-1 and TRBJ2-7; D is possibly TRBD2 (5 bases). CDR1 and CDR2 from the germline V gene are MGHRA and YSYEKL. With 4 bases removed from V and 0 bases from J, the gap between germline ends came to 13 bases. The length of the CDR3 is 15 residues. The CDR3 here is CASSPSAASSYEQYF. CDR3 nucleotide sequence: TGCGCCAGCAGCCCTTCAGCGGCATCCTCCTACGAGCAGTACTTC.

This clone was recorded only once. The chain employs TRBV28 and TRBJ2-7; 8 bases are a match to TRBD1. Germline CDR1 MDHEN, CDR2 SYDVKM. The CDR3 has 14 amino acids. V lost 6 bases, J lost 3 bases, and 7 bases stayed unmatched. The CDR3 coding sequence is TGTGCCAGCAGATGGACAGGGTGGAGCTACGAGCAGTACTTC. Translation gives CASRWTGWSYEQYF.

This chain uses TRBV29-1 with TRBJ2-7, with D possibly matching TRBD1 (7 bases). Deletions cut 5 bases from V and 3 bases from J, with 14 bases between. This CDR3 is 13 amino acids long. Germline V gene sequence: CDR1 SQVTM, CDR2 ANQGSEA. The CDR3 reads CSVQGGGDYEQYF. The CDR3 region has the DNA TGCAGCGTTCAGGGGGGCGGCGACTACGAGCAGTACTTC.

V gene TRBV5-1 combines with J gene TRBJ1-1; 10 bases align to TRBD1. This CDR3 is 15 amino acids long. V lost 3 bases and J lost 1; bases outside the gene matches: 3. Per the germline V gene, CDR1 is SGHRS and CDR2 is YFSETQ. CDR3 coding DNA: TGCGCCAGCAGCTGGGGGGACAGGGGGAACACTGAAGCTTTCTTT. Protein: CASSWGDRGNTEAFF. The variable domain in full, completed from reference TRBV5-1 and TRBJ1-1, reads KAGVTQTPRYLIKTRGQQVTLSCSPISGHRSVSWYQQTPGQGLQFLFEYFSETQRNKGNFPGRFSGRQFSNSRSEMNVSTLELGDSALYLCASSWGDRGNTEAFFGQGTRLTVV.

The chain carries TRBV7-3 and TRBJ2-7; 11 nucleotides align to TRBD2. The length of the CDR3 is 14 residues. The J segment lost 6 bases and the V segment lost 2 bases, leaving 3 bases of the junction unmatched. Germline assignment: CDR1 SGHTA and CDR2 FQGTGA. The CDR3 coding sequence is TGTGCCAGCAGCTTAGGTAGCGGGAGGGGCGAGCAGTACTTC. This encodes CASSLGSGRGEQYF.

This clone was observed once. The chain employs TRBV28 and TRBJ1-5, with TRBD1 matching 7 bases. CDR3 length: 18 residues. After removal of 5 bases from V and 6 bases from J, the junction contained 19 bases not matched to a gene. CDR1 is MDHEN and CDR2 is SYDVKM in the germline V gene. The CDR3 coding sequence is TGTGCCAGCAGTGCTTTCTTAGGGGGCGAAGGGAATGGTCAGCCCCAGCATTTT. It yields the protein CASSAFLGGEGNGQPQHF.

This clone was seen a few times. The CDR3 bases are TGTGCCAGCAGCTTAGGGGAGGCCCTTTACTATGGCTACACCTTC. Encoded protein: CASSLGEALYYGYTF. The chain combines TRBV7-9 with TRBJ1-2; no clear D. CDR1 SEHNR and CDR2 FQNEAQ come from the germline V gene (reference sequence). The CDR3 has 15 residues. Trimming cost V 1 base and J 3 bases, with 12 bases left between them.

The genes are TRBV9 and TRBJ2-2; D call uncertain. This CDR3 is built from 13 residues. Germline assignment: CDR1 SGDLS and CDR2 YYNGEE. Trimming took off 2 bases at V and 1 base at J, with 3 bases between the two ends. CDR3 DNA sequence: TGTGCCAGCAGCGTCAAGAACACCGGGGAGCTGTTTTTT. As protein: CASSVKNTGELFF.